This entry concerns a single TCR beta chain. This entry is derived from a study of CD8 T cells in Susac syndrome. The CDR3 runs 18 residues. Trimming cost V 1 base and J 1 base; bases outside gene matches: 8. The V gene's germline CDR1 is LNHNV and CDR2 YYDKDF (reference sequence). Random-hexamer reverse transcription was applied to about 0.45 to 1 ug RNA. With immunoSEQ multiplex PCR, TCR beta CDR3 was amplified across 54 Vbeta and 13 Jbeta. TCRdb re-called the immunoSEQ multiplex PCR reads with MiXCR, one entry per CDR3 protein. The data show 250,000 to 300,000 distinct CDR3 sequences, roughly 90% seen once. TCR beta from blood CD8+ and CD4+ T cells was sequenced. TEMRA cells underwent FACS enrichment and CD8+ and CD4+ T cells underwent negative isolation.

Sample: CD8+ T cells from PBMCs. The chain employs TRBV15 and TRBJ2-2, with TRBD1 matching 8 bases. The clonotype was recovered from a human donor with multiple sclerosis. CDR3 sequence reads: CATSRVPGQVLNTGELFF. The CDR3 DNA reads TGTGCCACCAGCAGAGTCCCGGGACAGGTTCTGAACACCGGGGAGCTGTTTTTT.